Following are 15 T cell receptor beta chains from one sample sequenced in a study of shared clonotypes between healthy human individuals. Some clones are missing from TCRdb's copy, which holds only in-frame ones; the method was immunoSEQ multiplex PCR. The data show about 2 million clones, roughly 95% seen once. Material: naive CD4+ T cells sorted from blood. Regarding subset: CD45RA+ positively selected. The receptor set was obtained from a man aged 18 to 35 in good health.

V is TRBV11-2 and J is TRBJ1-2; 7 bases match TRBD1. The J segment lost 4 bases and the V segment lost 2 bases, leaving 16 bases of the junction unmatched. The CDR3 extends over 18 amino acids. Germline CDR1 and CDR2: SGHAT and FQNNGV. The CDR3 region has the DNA TGTGCCAGCAGCTTAAGGGGGCCAGGGGCCAATCCGGGCTATGGCTACACCTTC. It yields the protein CASSLRGPGANPGYGYTF.

For the CDR3, the DNA is TGTGCCAGCAGCGAAGGGCCAGTCGGGGGGAACTTAGAGACCCAGTACTTC. This gives the protein CASSEGPVGGNLETQYF. This chain links TRBV9 with TRBJ2-5; 7 bases line up with TRBD2. The CDR3 runs to 17 residues. Looked up from germline, CDR1 is SGDLS and CDR2 is YYNGEE. Unmatched junction bases numbered 15, after V lost 3 bases and J lost 4 bases.

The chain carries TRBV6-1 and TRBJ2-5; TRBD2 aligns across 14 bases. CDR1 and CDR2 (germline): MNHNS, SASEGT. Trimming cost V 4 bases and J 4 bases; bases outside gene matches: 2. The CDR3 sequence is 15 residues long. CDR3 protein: CASSAGTSGRETQYF. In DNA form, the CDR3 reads TGTGCCAGCAGTGCAGGGACTAGCGGGAGAGAGACCCAGTACTTC.

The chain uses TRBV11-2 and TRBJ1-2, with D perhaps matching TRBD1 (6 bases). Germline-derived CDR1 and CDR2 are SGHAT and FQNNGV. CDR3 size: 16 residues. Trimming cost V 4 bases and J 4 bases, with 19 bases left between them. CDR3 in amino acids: CASSSHGTGRLYGYTF. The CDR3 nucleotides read TGTGCCAGCAGCTCCCACGGTACAGGGCGACTCTATGGCTACACCTTC.

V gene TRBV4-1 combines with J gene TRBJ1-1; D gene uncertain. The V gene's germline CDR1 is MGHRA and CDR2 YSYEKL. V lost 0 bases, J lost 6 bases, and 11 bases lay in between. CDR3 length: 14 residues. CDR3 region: CASSQEEWSPEAFF. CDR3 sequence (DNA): TGCGCCAGCAGCCAAGAAGAATGGAGCCCTGAAGCTTTCTTT.

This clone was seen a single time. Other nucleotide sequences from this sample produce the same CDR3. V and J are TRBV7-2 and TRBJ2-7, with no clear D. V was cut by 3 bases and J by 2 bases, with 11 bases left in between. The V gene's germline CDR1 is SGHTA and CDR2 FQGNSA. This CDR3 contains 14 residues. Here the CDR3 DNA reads TGTGCCAGCAGCTTGGATAGGGCAACCTACGAGCAGTACTTC. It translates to CASSLDRATYEQYF.

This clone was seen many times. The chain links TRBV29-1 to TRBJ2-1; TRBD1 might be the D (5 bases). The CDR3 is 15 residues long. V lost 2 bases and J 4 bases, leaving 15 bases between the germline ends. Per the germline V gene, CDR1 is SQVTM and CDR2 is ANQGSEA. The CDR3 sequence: CSVEIAGMWYNEQFF. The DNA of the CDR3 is TGCAGCGTTGAAATTGCAGGGATGTGGTACAATGAGCAGTTCTTC.

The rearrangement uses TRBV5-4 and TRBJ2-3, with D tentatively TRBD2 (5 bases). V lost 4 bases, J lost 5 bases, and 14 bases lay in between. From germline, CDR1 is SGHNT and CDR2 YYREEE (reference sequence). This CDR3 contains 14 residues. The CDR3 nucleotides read TGTGCCAGCAGCCTAGGACGGGGAGAAGATACGCAGTATTTT. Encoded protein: CASSLGRGEDTQYF.

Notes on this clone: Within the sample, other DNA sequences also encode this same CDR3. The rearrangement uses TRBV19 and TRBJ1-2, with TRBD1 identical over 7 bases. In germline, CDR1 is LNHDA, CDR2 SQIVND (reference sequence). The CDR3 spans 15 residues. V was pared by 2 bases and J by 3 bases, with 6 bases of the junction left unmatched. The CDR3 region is CASSISGQEHYGYTF. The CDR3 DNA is TGTGCCAGTAGTATATCCGGACAGGAACACTATGGCTACACCTTC.

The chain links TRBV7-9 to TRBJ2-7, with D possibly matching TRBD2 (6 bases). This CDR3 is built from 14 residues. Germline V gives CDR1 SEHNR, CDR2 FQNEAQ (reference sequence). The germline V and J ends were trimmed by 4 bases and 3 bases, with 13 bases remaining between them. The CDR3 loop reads CASSSLAIDYEQYF. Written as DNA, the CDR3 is TGTGCCAGCAGCTCCCTAGCGATTGACTACGAGCAGTACTTC. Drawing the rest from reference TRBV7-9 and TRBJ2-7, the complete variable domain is DTGVSQNPRHKITKRGQNVTFRCDPISEHNRLYWYRQTLGQGPEFLTYFQNEAQLEKSRLLSDRFSAERPKGSFSTLEIQRTEQGDSAMYLCASSSLAIDYEQYFGPGTRLTVT.

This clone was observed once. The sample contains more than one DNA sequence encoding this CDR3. The DNA of the CDR3 is TGTGCCAGCTCACCACGGGGACAGGGTAATGAAAAACTGTTTTTT. This codes for CASSPRGQGNEKLFF. The rearrangement links TRBV18 to TRBJ1-4; TRBD1 matches at 9 bases. The germline V gene has CDR1 KGHSH and CDR2 LQKENI. V dropped 1 base and J dropped 4; count of bases not matched to a gene: 1. The CDR3 loop spans 15 amino acids.

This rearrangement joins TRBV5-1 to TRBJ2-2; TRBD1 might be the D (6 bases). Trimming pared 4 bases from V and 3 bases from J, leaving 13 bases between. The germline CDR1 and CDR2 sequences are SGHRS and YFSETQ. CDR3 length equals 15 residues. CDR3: CASSRDRLDTGELFF. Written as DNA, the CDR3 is TGCGCCAGCAGCCGCGACAGGCTAGACACCGGGGAGCTGTTTTTT.

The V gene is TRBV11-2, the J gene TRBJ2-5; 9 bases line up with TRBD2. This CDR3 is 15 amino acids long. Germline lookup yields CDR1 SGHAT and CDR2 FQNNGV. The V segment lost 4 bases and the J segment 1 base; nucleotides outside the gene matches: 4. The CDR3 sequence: CASSSRLAVQETQYF. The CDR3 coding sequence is TGTGCCAGCAGCTCCCGACTAGCGGTCCAAGAGACCCAGTACTTC.

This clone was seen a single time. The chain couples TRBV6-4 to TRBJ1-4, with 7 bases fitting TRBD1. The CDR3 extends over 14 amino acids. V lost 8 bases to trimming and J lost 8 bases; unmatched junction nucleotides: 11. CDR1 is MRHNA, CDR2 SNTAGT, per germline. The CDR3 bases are TGTGCCAGCTCAAGACAGGGTACGAAGGAAAAACTGTTTTTT. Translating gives CASSRQGTKEKLFF.

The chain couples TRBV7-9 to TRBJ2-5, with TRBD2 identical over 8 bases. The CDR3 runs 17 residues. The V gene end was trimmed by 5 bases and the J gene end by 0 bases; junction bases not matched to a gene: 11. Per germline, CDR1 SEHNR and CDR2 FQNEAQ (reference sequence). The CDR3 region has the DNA TGTGCCAGCAGCCTCGCCCGGGGCGGGGGGTACCAAGAGACCCAGTACTTC. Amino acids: CASSLARGGGYQETQYF.